This T cell receptor beta chain emerged from a study of shared clonotypes between healthy human individuals. Here immunoSEQ multiplex PCR was the method, and the copy in TCRdb shows in-frame clones only, minus some. The sample includes about 980,000 clones, 76% of them seen just once. Turning to this clone: Its antigen remains unknown. The identical CDR3 is also encoded by other nucleotide sequences in the sample.

Study-level results: Clonotypes shared by all four sorted-subset donors had higher generation probabilities than non-shared clonotypes.

The TCR was taken from a young man in good health. What was sequenced was memory CD4+ T cells sorted from blood. Subset described: CD45RA-negative fraction.

For the CDR3, the DNA is TGCGCCAGCAGCTTGGCCGGGACAGGGTTCTCCTACGAGCAGTACTTC. Residues: CASSLAGTGFSYEQYF. This chain connects TRBV5-1 to TRBJ2-7, with 9 nucleotides matching TRBD1. The V gene's germline CDR1 is SGHRS and CDR2 YFSETQ. V lost 0 bases and J lost 0; bases outside the gene matches: 4. CDR3 length: 16 amino acids.